The rows below give T cell receptor beta chains drawn from one sample of a study of shared clonotypes between healthy human individuals. Repertoires were generated with immunoSEQ multiplex PCR, while TCRdb's copy carries only in-frame clones and drops some. In the table there are approximately 2.5 million clones, 90% to 95% of which are singletons. Specimen: naive CD4+ T cells sorted from blood. The receptors originated from a man younger than 30 in good health. The CDR3 runs from the conserved cysteine through the conserved F or W. The order of the fields is D gene, J gene, V gene, clone size, CDR3 DNA, CDR3 protein. A D gene is named only where the DNA matches it firmly. Where a row states a size, it is once, few, many or the class of an expanded clone; other rows omit it.

TRBD2 TRBJ2-2 TRBV12-5 NA TGTGCTAGTGCCGGTGCCGGGAGGGAACGCACCGGGGAGCTGTTTTTT CASAGAGRERTGELFF
TRBD2 TRBJ2-7 TRBV6-5 NA TGTGCCAGCAGTTACAAGCGGGGGAACTACGAGCGGCAGTACTTC CASSYKRGNYERQYF
NA TRBJ2-1 TRBV4-3 NA TGCGCCAGCAGCCAAGATGAGGCACCCCCCTACAATGAGCAGTTCTTC CASSQDEAPPYNEQFF
TRBD1 TRBJ2-7 TRBV27 NA TGTGCCAGCAGTTTATTAGGCGACAGGGGGTTGTACGAGCAGTACTTC CASSLLGDRGLYEQYF
TRBD1 TRBJ2-7 TRBV11-3 NA TGTGCCAGCACGGACAGGACCCTCTACGAGCAGTACTTC CASTDRTLYEQYF
NA TRBJ1-5 TRBV27 NA TGTGCCACCGACCTACGGGGTAGCAATCAGCCCCAGCATTTT CATDLRGSNQPQHF
NA TRBJ2-1 TRBV10-3 NA TGTGCCATCAGTGAGGGGGACAAAAGAAAGTTCTTC CAISEGDKRKFF
TRBD2 TRBJ2-3 TRBV27 NA TGTGCCAGCAGCCGGGGACTAGCGGGTCTAGATACGCAGTATTTT CASSRGLAGLDTQYF
NA TRBJ2-5 TRBV7-9 once TGTGCCAGCAGCTCCTCTCGAATCCTTCAAGAGACCCAGTACTTC CASSSSRILQETQYF
NA TRBJ2-5 TRBV21-1 NA TGTGCCAGACGGCAGGAGACCCAGTACTTC CARRQETQYF
TRBD2 TRBJ2-7 TRBV9 NA TGTGCCAGCAGCATGGGACTAGCGGGGGAGCAGTACTTC CASSMGLAGEQYF
NA TRBJ1-1 TRBV5-4 once TGTGCCAGCAGCGGAGGCAGGAGCCAGAACACTGAAGCTTTCTTT CASSGGRSQNTEAFF